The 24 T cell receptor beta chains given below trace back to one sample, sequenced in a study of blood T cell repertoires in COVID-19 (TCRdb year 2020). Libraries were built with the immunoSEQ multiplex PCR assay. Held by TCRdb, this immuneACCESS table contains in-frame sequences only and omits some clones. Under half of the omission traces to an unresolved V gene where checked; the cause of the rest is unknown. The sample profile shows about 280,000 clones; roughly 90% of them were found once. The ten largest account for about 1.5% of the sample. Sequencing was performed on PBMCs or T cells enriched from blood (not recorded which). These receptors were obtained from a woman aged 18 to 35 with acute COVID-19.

CDR3 region: CAWSVPEIRYNEQFF. CDR3 sequence (DNA): TGTGCCTGGAGTGTACCGGAGATTCGGTACAATGAGCAGTTCTTC. The genes are TRBV30 and TRBJ2-1, with D hard to call. Germline lookup yields CDR1 GTSNPN and CDR2 SVGIG (reference sequence). This CDR3 has 15 residues. V gave up 0 bases and J gave up 4 bases, with 13 bases separating them.

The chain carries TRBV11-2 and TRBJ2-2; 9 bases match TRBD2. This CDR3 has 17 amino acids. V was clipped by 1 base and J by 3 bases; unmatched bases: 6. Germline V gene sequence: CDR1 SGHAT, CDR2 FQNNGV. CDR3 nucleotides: TGTGCCAGCAGCTTAGTCGGGACTAGCAAGGACACCGGGGAGCTGTTTTTT. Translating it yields CASSLVGTSKDTGELFF.

The CDR3, as DNA: TGTGCCACCAGCACAGGGGGCCATGCTGGGGCCAACGTCCTGACTTTC. Protein sequence: CATSTGGHAGANVLTF. This chain joins TRBV15 and TRBJ2-6; TRBD1 matches 8 bases. With V trimmed by 4 bases and J by 2 bases, 4 bases remained unmatched. The CDR3 has 16 residues. Germline V gives CDR1 LNHNV, CDR2 YYDKDF (reference sequence).

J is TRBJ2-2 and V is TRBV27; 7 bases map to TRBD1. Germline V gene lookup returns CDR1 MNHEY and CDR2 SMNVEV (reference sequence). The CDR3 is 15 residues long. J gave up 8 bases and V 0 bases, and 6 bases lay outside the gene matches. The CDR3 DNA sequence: TGTGCCAGCAGTTTATCGAACAGGGACAGAGGGGAGCTGTTTTTT. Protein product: CASSLSNRDRGELFF.

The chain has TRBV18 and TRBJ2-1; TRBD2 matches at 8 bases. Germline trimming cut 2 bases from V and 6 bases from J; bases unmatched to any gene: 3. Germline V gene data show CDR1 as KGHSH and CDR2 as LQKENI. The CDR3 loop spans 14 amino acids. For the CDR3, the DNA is TGTGCCAGCTCACCAGGGACTAGGGGCAATGAGCAGTTCTTC. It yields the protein CASSPGTRGNEQFF. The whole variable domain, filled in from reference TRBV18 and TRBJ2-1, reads NAGVMQNPRHLVRRRGQEARLRCSPMKGHSHVYWYRQLPEEGLKFMVYLQKENIIDESGMPKERFSAEFPKEGPSILRIQQVVRGDSAAYFCASSPGTRGNEQFFGPGTRLTVL.

The CDR3: CAISESIGTGRTEAFF. For the CDR3, the DNA is TGTGCCATCAGTGAGTCGATCGGGACAGGACGGACTGAAGCTTTCTTT. This rearrangement joins TRBV10-3 to TRBJ1-1; 8 bases are shared with TRBD1. CDR1 is ENHRY, CDR2 SYGVKD, per germline. This CDR3 spans 16 amino acids. V dropped 0 bases and J dropped 5; count of bases not matched to a gene: 8.

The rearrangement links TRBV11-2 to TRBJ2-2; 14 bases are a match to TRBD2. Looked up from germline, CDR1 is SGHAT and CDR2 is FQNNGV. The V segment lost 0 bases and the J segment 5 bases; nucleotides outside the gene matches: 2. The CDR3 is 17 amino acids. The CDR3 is CASSLDGLAGGTGELFF. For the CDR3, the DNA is TGTGCCAGCAGCTTAGACGGACTAGCGGGAGGTACCGGGGAGCTGTTTTTT.

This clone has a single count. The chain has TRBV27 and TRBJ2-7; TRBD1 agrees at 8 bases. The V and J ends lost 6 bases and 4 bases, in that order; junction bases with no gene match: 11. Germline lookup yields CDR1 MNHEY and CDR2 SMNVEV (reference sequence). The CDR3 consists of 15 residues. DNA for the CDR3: TGTGCCAGCAGAACCCTGGGACAGGAAGTTTACGAGCAGTACTTC. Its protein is CASRTLGQEVYEQYF.

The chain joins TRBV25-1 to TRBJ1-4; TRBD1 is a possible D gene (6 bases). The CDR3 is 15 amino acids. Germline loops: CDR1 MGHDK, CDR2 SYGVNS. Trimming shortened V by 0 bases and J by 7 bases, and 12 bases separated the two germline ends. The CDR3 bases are TGTGCCAGCAGTGAATATCGGGGGGCTGGTGAAAAACTGTTTTTT. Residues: CASSEYRGAGEKLFF.

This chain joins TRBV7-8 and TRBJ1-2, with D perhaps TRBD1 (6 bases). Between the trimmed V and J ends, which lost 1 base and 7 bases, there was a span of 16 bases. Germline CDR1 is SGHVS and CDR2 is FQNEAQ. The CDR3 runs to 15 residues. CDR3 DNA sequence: TGTGCCAGCAGCTTAGATGACCGGGGGGCTGGTGGCTACACCTTC. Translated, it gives CASSLDDRGAGGYTF.

The CDR3 here is CASSPYGGGGNTIYF. The CDR3 DNA is TGTGCCAGCAGCCCCTACGGGGGTGGCGGAAACACCATATATTTT. The chain combines TRBV9 with TRBJ1-3; D may be TRBD1 (5 bases). The CDR3 is made up of 15 amino acids. In germline, CDR1 is SGDLS, CDR2 YYNGEE. V was clipped by 4 bases and J by 4 bases, with 15 bases between them.

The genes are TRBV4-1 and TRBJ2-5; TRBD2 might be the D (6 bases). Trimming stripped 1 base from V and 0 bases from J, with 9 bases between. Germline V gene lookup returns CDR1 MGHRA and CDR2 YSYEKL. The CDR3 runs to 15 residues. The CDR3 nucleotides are TGCGCCAGCAGCCAAGTGGAGGGATACCAAGAGACCCAGTACTTC. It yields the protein CASSQVEGYQETQYF.

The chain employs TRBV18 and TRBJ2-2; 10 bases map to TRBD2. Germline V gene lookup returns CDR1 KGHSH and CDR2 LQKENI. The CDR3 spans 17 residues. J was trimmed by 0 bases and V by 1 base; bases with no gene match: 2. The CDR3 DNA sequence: TGTGCCAGCTCACCACGGACTAGCGGAACGAACACCGGGGAGCTGTTTTTT. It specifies CASSPRTSGTNTGELFF. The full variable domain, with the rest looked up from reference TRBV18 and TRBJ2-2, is NAGVMQNPRHLVRRRGQEARLRCSPMKGHSHVYWYRQLPEEGLKFMVYLQKENIIDESGMPKERFSAEFPKEGPSILRIQQVVRGDSAAYFCASSPRTSGTNTGELFFGEGSRLTVL.

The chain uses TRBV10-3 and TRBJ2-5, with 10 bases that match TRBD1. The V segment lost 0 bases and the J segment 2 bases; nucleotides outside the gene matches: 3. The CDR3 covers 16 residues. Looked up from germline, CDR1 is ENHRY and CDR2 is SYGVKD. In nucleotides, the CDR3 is TGTGCCATCAGTGAGTCCGGACAGGGGGTTCAAGAGACCCAGTACTTC. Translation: CAISESGQGVQETQYF.

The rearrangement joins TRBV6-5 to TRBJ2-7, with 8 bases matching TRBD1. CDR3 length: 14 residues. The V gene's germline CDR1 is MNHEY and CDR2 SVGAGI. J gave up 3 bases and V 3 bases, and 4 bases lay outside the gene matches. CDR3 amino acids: CASSYDRGVYEQYF. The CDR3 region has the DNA TGTGCCAGCAGTTATGACAGGGGTGTCTACGAGCAGTACTTC.

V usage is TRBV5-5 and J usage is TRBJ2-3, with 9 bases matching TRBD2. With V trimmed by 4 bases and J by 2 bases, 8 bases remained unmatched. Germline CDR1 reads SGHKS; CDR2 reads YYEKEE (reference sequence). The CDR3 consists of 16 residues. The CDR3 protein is CASSPLLAGPTDTQYF. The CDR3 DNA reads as TGTGCCAGCAGCCCTCTCCTAGCGGGACCCACAGATACGCAGTATTTT. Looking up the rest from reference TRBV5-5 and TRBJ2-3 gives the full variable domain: DAGVTQSPTHLIKTRGQQVTLRCSPISGHKSVSWYQQVLGQGPQFIFQYYEKEERGRGNFPDRFSARQFPNYSSELNVNALLLGDSALYLCASSPLLAGPTDTQYFGPGTRLTVL.

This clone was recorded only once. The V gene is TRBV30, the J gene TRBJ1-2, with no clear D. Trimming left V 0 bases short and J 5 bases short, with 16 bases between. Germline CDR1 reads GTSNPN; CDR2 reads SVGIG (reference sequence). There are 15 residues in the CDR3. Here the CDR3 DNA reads TGTGCCTGGAGTGTAAGTGCGCTGGGCCTATATGGCTACACCTTC. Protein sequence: CAWSVSALGLYGYTF.

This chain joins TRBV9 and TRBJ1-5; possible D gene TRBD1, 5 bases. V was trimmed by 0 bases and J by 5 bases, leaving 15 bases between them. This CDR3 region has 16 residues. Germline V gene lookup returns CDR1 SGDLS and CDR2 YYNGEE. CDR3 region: CASSVGSGRGDQPQHF. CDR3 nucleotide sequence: TGTGCCAGCAGCGTAGGTTCAGGGCGGGGAGATCAGCCCCAGCATTTT.

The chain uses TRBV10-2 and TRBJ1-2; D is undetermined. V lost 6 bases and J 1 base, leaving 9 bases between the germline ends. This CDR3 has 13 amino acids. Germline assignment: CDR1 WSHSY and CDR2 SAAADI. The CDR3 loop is CASRLTSNYGYTF. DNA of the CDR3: TGCGCCAGCAGGTTGACAAGTAACTATGGCTACACCTTC.

CDR3 DNA: TGTGCCAGCAGTACCGGTCCGGGAGCAAGCACAGATACGCAGTATTTT. Its protein is CASSTGPGASTDTQYF. This chain links TRBV28 with TRBJ2-3; weak D call: TRBD2 (6 bases). The germline V gene encodes CDR1 MDHEN and CDR2 SYDVKM. Deletions cut 5 bases from V and 0 bases from J, with 15 bases between. The CDR3 sequence is 16 residues long.

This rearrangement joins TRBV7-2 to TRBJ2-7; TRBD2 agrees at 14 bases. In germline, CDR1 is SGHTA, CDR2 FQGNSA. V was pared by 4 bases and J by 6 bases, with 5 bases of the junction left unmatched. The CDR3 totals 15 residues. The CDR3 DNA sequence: TGTGCCAGCAGCTCAGGGACTAGCGGGAGTGTCGAGCAGTACTTC. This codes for CASSSGTSGSVEQYF. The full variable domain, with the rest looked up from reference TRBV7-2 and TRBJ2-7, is GAGVSQSPSNKVTEKGKDVELRCDPISGHTALYWYRQSLGQGLEFLIYFQGNSAPDKSGLPSDRFSAERTGGSVSTLTIQRTQQEDSAVYLCASSSGTSGSVEQYFGPGTRLTVT.

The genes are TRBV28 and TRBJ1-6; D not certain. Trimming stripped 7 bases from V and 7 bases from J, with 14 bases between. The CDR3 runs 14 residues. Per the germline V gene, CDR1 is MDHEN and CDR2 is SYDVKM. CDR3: CASTYNSVNSPLHF. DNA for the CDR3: TGTGCCAGCACTTATAATTCCGTCAATTCACCCCTCCACTTT.

This CDR3 reads CASSPQREGRSGELFF. In DNA form, the CDR3 reads TGTGCCAGCTCACCCCAGCGGGAGGGCCGGAGCGGGGAGCTGTTTTTT. The V and J genes are TRBV18 and TRBJ2-2; 10 bases agree with TRBD2. The J segment lost 7 bases and the V segment lost 3 bases, leaving 8 bases of the junction unmatched. The CDR3 covers 16 residues. Germline CDR1 reads KGHSH; CDR2 reads LQKENI.

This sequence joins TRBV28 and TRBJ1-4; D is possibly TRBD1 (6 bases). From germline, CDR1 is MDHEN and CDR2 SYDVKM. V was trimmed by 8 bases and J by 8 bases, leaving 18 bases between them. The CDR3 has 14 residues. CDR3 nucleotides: TGTGCCAGCGGACCCTCAGGGGATCACGAAAAACTGTTTTTT. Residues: CASGPSGDHEKLFF.